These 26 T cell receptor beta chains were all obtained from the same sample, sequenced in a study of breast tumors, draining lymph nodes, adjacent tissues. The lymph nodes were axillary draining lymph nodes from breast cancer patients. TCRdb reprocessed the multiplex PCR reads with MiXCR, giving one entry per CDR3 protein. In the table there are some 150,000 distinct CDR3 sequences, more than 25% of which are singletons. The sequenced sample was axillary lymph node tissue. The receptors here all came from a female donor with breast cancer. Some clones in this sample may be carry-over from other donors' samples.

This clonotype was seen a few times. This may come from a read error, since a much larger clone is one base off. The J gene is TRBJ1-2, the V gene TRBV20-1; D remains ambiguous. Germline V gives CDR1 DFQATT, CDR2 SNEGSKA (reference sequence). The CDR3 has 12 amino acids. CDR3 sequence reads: CSARVSYYGSTF. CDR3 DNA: TGCAGTGCTAGAGTCAGCTACTATGGCTCCACCTTC.

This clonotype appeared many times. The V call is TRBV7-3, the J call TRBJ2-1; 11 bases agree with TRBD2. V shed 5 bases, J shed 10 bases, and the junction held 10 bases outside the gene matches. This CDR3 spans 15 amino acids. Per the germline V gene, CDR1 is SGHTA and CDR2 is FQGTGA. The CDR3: CASSPLLAGESEQFF. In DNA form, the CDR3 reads TGTGCCAGCAGCCCCCTACTAGCGGGAGAATCCGAGCAGTTCTTC.

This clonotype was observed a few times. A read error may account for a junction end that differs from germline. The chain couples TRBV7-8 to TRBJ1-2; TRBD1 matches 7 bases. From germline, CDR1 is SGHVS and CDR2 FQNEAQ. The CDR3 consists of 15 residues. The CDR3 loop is CASSPDREDWYGYPF. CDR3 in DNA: TGTGCCAGCAGCCCCGACAGGGAGGATTGGTATGGCTACCCCTTC.

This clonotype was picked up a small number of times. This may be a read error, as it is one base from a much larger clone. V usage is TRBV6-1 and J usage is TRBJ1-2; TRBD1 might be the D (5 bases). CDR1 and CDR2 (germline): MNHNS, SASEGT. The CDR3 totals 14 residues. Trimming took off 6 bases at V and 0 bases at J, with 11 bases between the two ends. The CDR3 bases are TGTGCCAGCAGGCCCGCAGGGACTAACTATGGCTACACCTTC. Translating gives CASRPAGTNYGYTF.

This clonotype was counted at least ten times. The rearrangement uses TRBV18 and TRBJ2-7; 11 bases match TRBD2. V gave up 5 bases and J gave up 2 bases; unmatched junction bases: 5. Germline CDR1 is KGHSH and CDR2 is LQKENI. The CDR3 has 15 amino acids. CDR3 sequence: CASSSTSGDAYEQYF. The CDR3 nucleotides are TGTGCCAGCTCATCGACTAGCGGGGACGCCTACGAGCAGTACTTC.

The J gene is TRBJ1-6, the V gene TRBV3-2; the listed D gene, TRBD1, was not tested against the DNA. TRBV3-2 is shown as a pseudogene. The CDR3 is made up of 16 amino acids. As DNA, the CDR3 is TGTGCCAGCAGCCTCACAGGGTCGGGCAATAATTCACCCCTCCACTTT. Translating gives CASSLTGSGNNSPLHF.

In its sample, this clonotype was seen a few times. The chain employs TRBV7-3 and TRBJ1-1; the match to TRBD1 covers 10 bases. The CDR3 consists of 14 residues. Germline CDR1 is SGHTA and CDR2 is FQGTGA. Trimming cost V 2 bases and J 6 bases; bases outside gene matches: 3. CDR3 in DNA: TGTGCCAGCAGCTTACAAGGACAGGGGGCTGAAGCTTTCTTT. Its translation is CASSLQGQGAEAFF.

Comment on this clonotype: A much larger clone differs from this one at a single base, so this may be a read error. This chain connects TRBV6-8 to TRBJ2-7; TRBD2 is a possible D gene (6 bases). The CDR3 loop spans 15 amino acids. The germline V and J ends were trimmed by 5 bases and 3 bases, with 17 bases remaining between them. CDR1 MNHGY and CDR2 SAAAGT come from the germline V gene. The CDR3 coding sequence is TGTGCCAGCAGTCGGGAGACCGGGGCAGGCTACGAGCAGTACTTC. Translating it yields CASSRETGAGYEQYF.

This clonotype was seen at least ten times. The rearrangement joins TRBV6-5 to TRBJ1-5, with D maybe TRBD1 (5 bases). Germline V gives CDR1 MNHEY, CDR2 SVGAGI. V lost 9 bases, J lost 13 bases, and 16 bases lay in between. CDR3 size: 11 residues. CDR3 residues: CASEIPDSQHF. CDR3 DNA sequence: TGTGCCAGTGAGATTCCAGACAGTCAGCATTTT.

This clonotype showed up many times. CDR3 sequence (DNA): TGTGCCAGCAGTGCTATCGAAGGCTATGGCTACACCTTC. This codes for CASSAIEGYGYTF. The chain couples TRBV6-2 or TRBV6-3 to TRBJ1-2; no definite D call. This CDR3 spans 13 amino acids. Germline values: CDR1 MNHEY, CDR2 SVGEGT. V dropped 5 bases and J dropped 4 bases, with 11 bases sitting between them.

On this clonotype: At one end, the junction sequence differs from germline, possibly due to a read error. CDR3 nucleotide sequence: TGTGCCATCAGTGAGTCTTTAGGACAGGGGGCATGGGGCTACCCCTTC. Amino acids: CAISESLGQGAWGYPF. This sequence joins TRBV10-3 and TRBJ1-2; 11 bases map to TRBD1. CDR1 and CDR2 (germline): ENHRY, SYGVKD. This CDR3 spans 16 amino acids.

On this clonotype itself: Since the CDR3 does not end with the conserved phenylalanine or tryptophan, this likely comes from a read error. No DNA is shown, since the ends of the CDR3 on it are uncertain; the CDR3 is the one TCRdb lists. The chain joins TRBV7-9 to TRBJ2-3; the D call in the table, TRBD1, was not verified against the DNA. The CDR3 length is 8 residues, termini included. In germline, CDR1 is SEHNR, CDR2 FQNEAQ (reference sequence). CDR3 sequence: CASSHMGQ.

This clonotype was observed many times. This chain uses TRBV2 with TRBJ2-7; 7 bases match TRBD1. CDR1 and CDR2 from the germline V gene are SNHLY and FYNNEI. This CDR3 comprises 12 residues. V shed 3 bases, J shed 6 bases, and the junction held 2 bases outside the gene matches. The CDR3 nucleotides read TGTGCCAGCAGTGAGACAGGGCCCGAGCAGTACTTC. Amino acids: CASSETGPEQYF.

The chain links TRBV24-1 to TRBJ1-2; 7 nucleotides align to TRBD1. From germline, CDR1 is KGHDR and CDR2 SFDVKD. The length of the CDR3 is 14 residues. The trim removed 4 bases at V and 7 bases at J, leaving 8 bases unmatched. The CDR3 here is CATSDRDRAIGYTF. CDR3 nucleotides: TGTGCCACCAGTGACCGAGACAGGGCCATTGGCTACACCTTC.

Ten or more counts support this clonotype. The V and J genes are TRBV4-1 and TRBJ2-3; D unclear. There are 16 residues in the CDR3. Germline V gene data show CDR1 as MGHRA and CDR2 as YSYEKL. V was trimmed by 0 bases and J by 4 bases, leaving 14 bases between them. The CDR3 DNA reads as TGCGCCAGCAGCCAAGACCCATCTGAGTTCGCAGATACGCAGTATTTT. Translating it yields CASSQDPSEFADTQYF.

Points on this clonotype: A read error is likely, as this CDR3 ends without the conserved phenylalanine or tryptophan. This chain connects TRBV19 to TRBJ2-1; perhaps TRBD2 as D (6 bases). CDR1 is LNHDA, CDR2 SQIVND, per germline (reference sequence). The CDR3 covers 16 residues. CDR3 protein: CASSMSGSSSYSEQFC. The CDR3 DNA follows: TGTGCCAGTAGTATGAGCGGGTCGAGCTCCTACAGTGAGCAGTTCTGC.

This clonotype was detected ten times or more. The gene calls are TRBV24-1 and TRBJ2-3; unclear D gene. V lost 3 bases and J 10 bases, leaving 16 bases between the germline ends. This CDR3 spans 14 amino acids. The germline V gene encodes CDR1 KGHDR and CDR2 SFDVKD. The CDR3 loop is CATSDAPPKYAQYF. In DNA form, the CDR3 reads TGTGCCACCAGTGATGCCCCCCCAAAGTACGCGCAGTATTTT.

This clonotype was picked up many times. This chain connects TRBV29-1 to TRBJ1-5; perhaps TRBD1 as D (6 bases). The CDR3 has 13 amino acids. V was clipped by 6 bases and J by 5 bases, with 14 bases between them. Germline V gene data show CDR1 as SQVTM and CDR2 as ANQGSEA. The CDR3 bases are TGCAGCGTGGGGTCAGGGGCCCATCAGCCCCAGCATTTT. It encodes CSVGSGAHQPQHF.

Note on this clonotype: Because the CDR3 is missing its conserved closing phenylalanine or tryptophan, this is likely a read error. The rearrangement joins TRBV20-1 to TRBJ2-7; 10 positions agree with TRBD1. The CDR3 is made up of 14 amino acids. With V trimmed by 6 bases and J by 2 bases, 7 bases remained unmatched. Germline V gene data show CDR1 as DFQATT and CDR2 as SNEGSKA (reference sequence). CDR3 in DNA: TGCAGTGCCAGGGACAGGGGATCTCCCTACGAGCAGTACCCC. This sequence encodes CSARDRGSPYEQYP.

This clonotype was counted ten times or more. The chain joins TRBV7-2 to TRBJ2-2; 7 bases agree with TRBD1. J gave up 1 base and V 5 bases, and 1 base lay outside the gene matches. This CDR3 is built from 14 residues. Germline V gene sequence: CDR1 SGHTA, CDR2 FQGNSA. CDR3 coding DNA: TGTGCCAGCAGCGGGGACAGGAACACCGGGGAGCTGTTTTTT. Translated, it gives CASSGDRNTGELFF.

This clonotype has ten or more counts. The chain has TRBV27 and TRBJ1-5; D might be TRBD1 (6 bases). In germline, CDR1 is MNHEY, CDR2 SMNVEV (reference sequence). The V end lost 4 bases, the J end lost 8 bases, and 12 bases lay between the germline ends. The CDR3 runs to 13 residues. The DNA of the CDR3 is TGTGCCAGCAGTTCCTACAGGGCTGAGCCCCAGCATTTT. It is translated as CASSSYRAEPQHF.

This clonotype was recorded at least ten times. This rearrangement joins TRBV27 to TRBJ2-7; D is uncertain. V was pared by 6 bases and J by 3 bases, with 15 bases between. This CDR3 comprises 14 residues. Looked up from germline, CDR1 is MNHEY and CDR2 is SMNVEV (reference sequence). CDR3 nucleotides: TGTGCCAGCAGGGGTTCGTCAGCCTACTACGAGCAGTACTTC. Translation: CASRGSSAYYEQYF.

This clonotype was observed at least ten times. CDR3 loop: CASSERSSGANVLTF. In nucleotides, the CDR3 is TGTGCCAGCAGTGAAAGAAGTTCTGGGGCCAACGTCCTGACTTTC. V and J are TRBV6-1 and TRBJ2-6; no clear D. Trimming took off 2 bases at V and 1 base at J, with 6 bases between the two ends. This CDR3 has 15 amino acids. CDR1 MNHNS and CDR2 SASEGT come from the germline V gene.

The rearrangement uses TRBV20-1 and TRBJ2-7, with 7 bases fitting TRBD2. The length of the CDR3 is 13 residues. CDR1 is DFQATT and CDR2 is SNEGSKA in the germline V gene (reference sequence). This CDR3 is CTAGSGGVGEQYF. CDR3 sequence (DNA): TGCACCGCCGGGTCGGGAGGTGTCGGCGAGCAGTACTTC.

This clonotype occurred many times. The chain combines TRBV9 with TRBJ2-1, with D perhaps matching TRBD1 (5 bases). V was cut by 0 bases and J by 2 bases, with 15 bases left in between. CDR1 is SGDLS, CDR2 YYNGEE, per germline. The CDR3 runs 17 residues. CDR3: CASSVEGTLGPYNEQFF. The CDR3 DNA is TGTGCCAGCAGCGTAGAGGGTACCTTGGGGCCCTACAATGAGCAGTTCTTC.

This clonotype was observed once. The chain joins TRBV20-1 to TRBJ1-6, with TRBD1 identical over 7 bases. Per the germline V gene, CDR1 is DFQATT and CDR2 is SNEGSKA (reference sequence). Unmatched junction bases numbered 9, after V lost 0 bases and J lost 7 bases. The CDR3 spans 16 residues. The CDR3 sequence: CSARDSRDSRNSPLHF. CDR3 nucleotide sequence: TGCAGTGCTAGAGATTCCCGGGACAGTCGCAATTCACCCCTCCACTTT.